Below are 29 T cell receptor beta chains sequenced from a single sample in a study of cytomegalovirus exposure and HLA in healthy donors. This PCR relied on a set of 60 Vbeta primers and 13 Jbeta primers. Here immunoSEQ multiplex PCR was the method, and the copy in TCRdb shows in-frame clones only, minus some. The repertoire has around 90,000 clones, less than 75% of them found once; the top ten carry approximately 5%. Material: PBMCs. Receptors were obtained from a woman aged 25 to 39 in good health and CMV-seropositive.

This chain connects TRBV18 to TRBJ2-2, with 8 bases lining up with TRBD2. CDR3 length equals 16 residues. Per the germline V gene, CDR1 is KGHSH and CDR2 is LQKENI. Germline trimming cut 5 bases from V and 1 base from J; bases unmatched to any gene: 6. The CDR3 loop is CASSTSLAGNTGELFF. CDR3 coding DNA: TGTGCCAGCTCAACCTCCCTAGCGGGGAACACCGGGGAGCTGTTTTTT.

The genes are TRBV30 and TRBJ1-2; 10 bases align to TRBD1. J lost 7 bases, V lost 3 bases, and 8 bases had no gene match. Germline loops: CDR1 GTSNPN, CDR2 SVGIG (reference sequence). The CDR3 totals 14 residues. The CDR3 nucleotides are TGTGCCTGGAGATCCCGACAGGGGGCTTTTGGCTACACCTTC. Its translation is CAWRSRQGAFGYTF.

The V and J genes are TRBV7-2 and TRBJ2-3; 15 positions match TRBD2. Germline CDR1 and CDR2: SGHTA and FQGNSA. After removal of 4 bases from V and 8 bases from J, the junction contained 7 bases not matched to a gene. This CDR3 is 16 amino acids long. DNA of the CDR3: TGTGCCAGCAGCTCAAGGACTAGCGGGGGGGTGGGTACGCAGTATTTT. Its translation: CASSSRTSGGVGTQYF.

The rearrangement uses TRBV5-8 and TRBJ2-2, with a possible D match to TRBD1 (5 bases). This CDR3 comprises 15 residues. Per germline, CDR1 SGHTS and CDR2 YDEGEE. V was cut by 1 base and J by 9 bases, with 16 bases left in between. CDR3 protein: CASSLRTGQGRELFF. The CDR3, as DNA: TGTGCCAGCAGCTTGCGTACAGGCCAAGGCCGGGAGCTGTTTTTT. Looking up the rest from reference TRBV5-8 and TRBJ2-2 gives the full variable domain: EAGVTQSPTHLIKTRGQQATLRCSPISGHTSVYWYQQALGLGLQFLLWYDEGEERNRGNFPPRFSGRQFPNYSSELNVNALELEDSALYLCASSLRTGQGRELFFGEGSRLTVL.

V gene TRBV7-2 combines with J gene TRBJ1-5; TRBD1 agrees at 8 bases. Germline V lookup: CDR1 SGHTA, CDR2 FQGNSA. The V and J ends lost 6 bases and 7 bases, in that order; junction bases with no gene match: 8. The CDR3 extends over 14 amino acids. The CDR3, as DNA: TGTGCCAGCAGTCCCGGGACAGGATACCAGCCCCAGCATTTT. Its protein is CASSPGTGYQPQHF.

This sequence joins TRBV27 and TRBJ1-2; TRBD1 matches 8 bases. Germline V gene lookup returns CDR1 MNHEY and CDR2 SMNVEV (reference sequence). J was trimmed by 4 bases and V by 6 bases; bases with no gene match: 7. This CDR3 has 14 amino acids. CDR3 amino acids: CASSRTGPIYGYTF. The CDR3 nucleotides are TGTGCCAGCAGCCGGACAGGGCCTATCTATGGCTACACCTTC.

The chain employs TRBV19 and TRBJ1-6; 7 positions agree with TRBD1. CDR1 and CDR2 (germline): LNHDA, SQIVND (reference sequence). This CDR3 has 18 amino acids. V gave up 4 bases and J gave up 0 bases; unmatched junction bases: 9. CDR3 in amino acids: CASSTPDRKSSYNSPLHF. In nucleotides, the CDR3 is TGTGCCAGTAGTACCCCGGACAGGAAAAGCTCCTATAATTCACCCCTCCACTTT.

This clone was seen only a few times. In nucleotides, the CDR3 is TGTGCCAGCTCACCACGAACTTTTGCGGGGGATACGAACACCGGGGAGCTGTTTTTT. Its translation is CASSPRTFAGDTNTGELFF. V gene TRBV18 combines with J gene TRBJ2-2; the match to TRBD2 covers 7 bases. Germline CDR1 and CDR2: KGHSH and LQKENI. V lost 1 base, J lost 0 bases, and 11 bases stayed unmatched. CDR3 length: 19 amino acids.

This clone was recorded once. The V call is TRBV7-6, the J call TRBJ2-5, with D possibly TRBD2 on 5 matching bases. V was shortened by 0 bases and J by 1 base, with 9 bases between the two germline ends. The germline gives CDR1 SGHVS, CDR2 FNYEAQ. The CDR3 extends over 15 amino acids. The CDR3: CASSLARAGQETQYF. CDR3 nucleotide sequence: TGTGCCAGCAGCTTAGCGAGGGCGGGCCAAGAGACCCAGTACTTC. The variable domain in full, completed from reference TRBV7-6 and TRBJ2-5, reads GAGVSQSPRYKVTKRGQDVALRCDPISGHVSLYWYRQALGQGPEFLTYFNYEAQQDKSGLPNDRFSAERPEGSISTLTIQRTEQRDSAMYRCASSLARAGQETQYFGPGTRLLVL.

DNA for the CDR3: TGTGCCTGGAGCGTCGACAGGGGAATAGATGGCTACACCTTC. The encoded protein is CAWSVDRGIDGYTF. The V gene is TRBV30, the J gene TRBJ1-2; 8 bases are a match to TRBD1. Germline CDR1 and CDR2: GTSNPN and SVGIG (reference sequence). The junction had 9 bases not matched to a gene; V was cut back by 3 bases and J by 6 bases. The CDR3 is made up of 14 amino acids.

This clone was counted a few times. This chain links TRBV9 with TRBJ2-2; tentative D call: TRBD2 (6 bases). The CDR3 totals 15 residues. CDR1 and CDR2 from the germline V gene are SGDLS and YYNGEE. V lost 0 bases and J lost 5, with 11 bases in between. CDR3 protein: CASSVDGRGTGELFF. The DNA of the CDR3 is TGTGCCAGCAGCGTAGACGGGCGGGGAACCGGGGAGCTGTTTTTT.

The chain joins TRBV5-1 to TRBJ2-7, with TRBD2 identical over 8 bases. The CDR3 extends over 16 amino acids. Germline CDR1 reads SGHRS; CDR2 reads YFSETQ. The J segment lost 1 base and the V segment lost 0 bases, leaving 6 bases of the junction unmatched. The CDR3 bases are TGCGCCAGCAGCTTGGAGCTAGCGGGCAAGTCCTACGAGCAGTACTTC. Amino acid sequence: CASSLELAGKSYEQYF.

The rearrangement joins TRBV28 to TRBJ2-1; the D gene is possibly TRBD1 (6 bases). Germline-derived CDR1 and CDR2 are MDHEN and SYDVKM. The CDR3 spans 13 residues. Trimming took 6 bases from V and 7 from J, leaving 13 bases between them. The CDR3, as DNA: TGTGCCAGCAGATTAGAACAGGGTAATGAGCAGTTCTTC. It codes for CASRLEQGNEQFF.

This clone showed up just once. The chain links TRBV14 to TRBJ1-2; D is unresolved. The V end was cut by 0 bases, the J end by 2 bases, with 10 bases between. Germline-derived CDR1 and CDR2 are SGHDN and FVKESK. The CDR3 has 15 amino acids. Here the CDR3 reads CASSQEVTPNYGYTF. CDR3 DNA: TGTGCCAGCAGCCAAGAAGTGACACCCAACTATGGCTACACCTTC.

This clone was seen repeatedly, ten times or more. The rearrangement joins TRBV29-1 to TRBJ1-1; tentatively, D is TRBD1 (5 bases). The ends were cut back, 4 bases at V and 8 bases at J, with 20 bases in the middle. Germline assignment: CDR1 SQVTM and CDR2 ANQGSEA. This CDR3 region has 14 residues. The CDR3 loop is CSVVGLHPGGEAFF. CDR3 nucleotide sequence: TGCAGCGTTGTAGGTTTACATCCCGGGGGGGAAGCTTTCTTT.

The rearrangement links TRBV5-1 to TRBJ2-3; TRBD2 aligns across 14 bases. The CDR3 spans 16 residues. Germline-derived CDR1 and CDR2 are SGHRS and YFSETQ. Losses at the gene ends were 5 bases for V and 2 bases for J; bases not matched to a gene: 4. The CDR3 protein is CASRQTSGGATDTQYF. The CDR3 nucleotides read TGCGCCAGCAGGCAGACTAGCGGGGGGGCCACAGATACGCAGTATTTT.

Only one count was recorded for this clone. The rearrangement links TRBV5-4 to TRBJ2-1; weak D call: TRBD2 (7 bases). CDR1 and CDR2 from the germline V gene are SGHNT and YYREEE (reference sequence). V lost 0 bases to trimming and J lost 0 bases, with 10 bases between them. CDR3 length equals 16 residues. DNA for the CDR3: TGTGCCAGCAGCTTGGATGGGGGGGCCTCCTACAATGAGCAGTTCTTC. This codes for CASSLDGGASYNEQFF.

V and J are TRBV4-2 and TRBJ2-7; 9 positions agree with TRBD1. Germline CDR1 LGHNA, CDR2 YNFKEQ. J was trimmed by 1 base and V by 4 bases; bases with no gene match: 8. This CDR3 is 16 amino acids long. CDR3 sequence: CASSPNPTGGSYEQYF. The CDR3 DNA reads as TGTGCCAGCAGCCCCAACCCGACAGGGGGGTCCTACGAGCAGTACTTC.

The rearrangement joins TRBV19 to TRBJ2-7; D remains ambiguous. The CDR3 runs to 16 residues. Per the germline V gene, CDR1 is LNHDA and CDR2 is SQIVND (reference sequence). Trimming stripped 3 bases from V and 0 bases from J, with 15 bases between. The CDR3 here is CASSIKGLTASYEQYF. CDR3 coding DNA: TGTGCCAGTAGTATTAAAGGCCTTACAGCCTCCTACGAGCAGTACTTC.

This clone came up a few times. The chain couples TRBV15 to TRBJ2-2; 9 nucleotides match TRBD1. The CDR3 length is 14 residues. Germline trimming cut 5 bases from V and 4 bases from J; bases unmatched to any gene: 2. CDR1 is LNHNV and CDR2 is YYDKDF in the germline V gene (reference sequence). The CDR3 region has the DNA TGTGCCACCAGCCGGGGACAGGGCACCGGGGAGCTGTTTTTT. This encodes CATSRGQGTGELFF.

This clone was seen only once. V is TRBV7-9 and J is TRBJ2-5; 7 bases are shared with TRBD2. From germline, CDR1 is SEHNR and CDR2 FQNEAQ (reference sequence). V dropped 6 bases and J dropped 2; count of bases not matched to a gene: 9. This CDR3 has 15 residues. In DNA, the CDR3 is TGTGCCAGCAGGCAACCGGGACTAAAACAAGAGACCCAGTACTTC. Its protein is CASRQPGLKQETQYF.

This chain links TRBV2 with TRBJ2-7; perhaps TRBD2 as D (7 bases). Germline V lookup: CDR1 SNHLY, CDR2 FYNNEI. CDR3 length: 15 residues. V was shortened by 6 bases and J by 3 bases, with 18 bases between the two germline ends. The CDR3 spells CASSVEGGRGYEQYF. The CDR3 DNA follows: TGTGCCAGCAGCGTGGAGGGGGGGCGAGGCTACGAGCAGTACTTC.

In the case of this clone: The same CDR3 arises from other DNA sequences in this sample as well. The chain carries TRBV19 and TRBJ1-4; TRBD1 aligns across 8 bases. CDR3 length: 17 amino acids. V shed 3 bases and J 5 bases; nucleotides not matched to a gene: 11. Germline V gene data show CDR1 as LNHDA and CDR2 as SQIVND (reference sequence). The DNA of the CDR3 is TGTGCCAGTAGTATGAACCGGTTTGGACAGGGAAATGAAAAACTGTTTTTT. Its protein product is CASSMNRFGQGNEKLFF.

This rearrangement joins TRBV19 to TRBJ2-3; 9 nucleotides align to TRBD2. This CDR3 region has 15 residues. Germline V gene lookup returns CDR1 LNHDA and CDR2 SQIVND (reference sequence). V lost 5 bases to trimming and J lost 2 bases; unmatched junction nucleotides: 5. The DNA of the CDR3 is TGTGCCAGTAGTGATACTAGCGGGTACACAGATACGCAGTATTTT. The encoded protein is CASSDTSGYTDTQYF.

This rearrangement joins TRBV2 to TRBJ2-7, with TRBD2 identical over 8 bases. The CDR3 totals 15 residues. V was clipped by 7 bases and J by 3 bases; unmatched bases: 11. CDR1 and CDR2 (germline): SNHLY, FYNNEI. The CDR3 loop reads CASTLGLARFYEQYF. CDR3 sequence (DNA): TGTGCCAGCACTTTAGGACTAGCTCGGTTCTACGAGCAGTACTTC.

The chain is built from TRBV13 and TRBJ1-3; D not certain. Trimming removed 5 bases at V and 7 bases at J, with 12 bases between. This CDR3 is built from 13 residues. The V gene's germline CDR1 is PRHDT and CDR2 FYEKMQ (reference sequence). The CDR3 DNA reads TGTGCCAGCAGCCCCCAGACAAGCAACACCATATATTTT. Its protein is CASSPQTSNTIYF.

The chain is built from TRBV10-2 and TRBJ1-6; D may be TRBD1 (5 bases). The CDR3 contains 13 residues. The germline gives CDR1 WSHSY, CDR2 SAAADI. V lost 10 bases, J lost 9 bases, and 16 bases lay in between. The CDR3 coding sequence is TGCGCCACTAGGACCCAAGACAGTTCACCCCTCCACTTT. Translation gives CATRTQDSSPLHF.

The chain joins TRBV6-1 to TRBJ2-3; a weak D match, TRBD2 (5 bases). V lost 11 bases and J 4 bases, leaving 22 bases between the germline ends. From germline, CDR1 is MNHNS and CDR2 SASEGT. The CDR3 spans 15 residues. The CDR3 is CASLTRVASPDTQYF. CDR3 nucleotide sequence: TGTGCCTCCCTAACCCGGGTAGCGTCCCCAGATACGCAGTATTTT.

This sequence joins TRBV9 and TRBJ1-1; TRBD1 might be the D (5 bases). CDR3 length: 17 residues. V was trimmed by 3 bases and J by 7 bases, leaving 25 bases between them. The germline V gene encodes CDR1 SGDLS and CDR2 YYNGEE. Here the CDR3 DNA reads TGTGCCAGCAGCGGTGACAGATCTAGGGGTTTAGGCGATGAAGCTTTCTTT. Translating it yields CASSGDRSRGLGDEAFF.